The next 9 T cell receptor beta chains were all read from a single sample in a study of cytomegalovirus exposure and HLA in healthy donors (dated by TCRdb to the late 2010s). The library was built by means of the immunoSEQ multiplex PCR assay. The multiplex PCR relied on a mix of 60 forward primers for TCR Vbeta segments and 13 reverse primers for TCR Jbeta segments. TCRdb carries this immuneACCESS record with in-frame sequences only. Its versions omit some clonotypes, under half of them owing to an unresolved V gene in the studies checked, with the rest unexplained. The sample has 150,000 to 200,000 clones on record, 80% to 90% of them singletons. 7.5% to 10% of the sample is in the top ten clones. The sample comprised PBMCs. The receptors stem from a man aged 18 to 29 in good health and CMV-seropositive.

The chain joins TRBV27 to TRBJ1-1; maybe TRBD1 (6 bases). The germline V gene encodes CDR1 MNHEY and CDR2 SMNVEV (reference sequence). The CDR3 sequence is 14 residues long. Trimming pared 5 bases from V and 1 base from J, leaving 11 bases between. CDR3 nucleotides: TGTGCCAGCAGTGTTCAACAGGGGAACACTGAAGCTTTCTTT. Its translation is CASSVQQGNTEAFF.

The chain has TRBV6-5 and TRBJ2-7; the D gene is possibly TRBD1 (5 bases). Per germline, CDR1 MNHEY and CDR2 SVGAGI. The CDR3 loop spans 15 amino acids. Trimming stripped 5 bases from V and 4 bases from J, with 18 bases between. This CDR3 reads CASSPPGRATYEQYF. CDR3 coding DNA: TGTGCCAGCAGTCCCCCGGGCAGGGCGACGTACGAGCAGTACTTC.

The chain employs TRBV5-1 and TRBJ2-5; 14 nucleotides match TRBD2. The ends lost 0 bases at V and 3 bases at J; junction bases unmatched: 1. The CDR3 length is 16 residues. Germline V gene lookup returns CDR1 SGHRS and CDR2 YFSETQ. This chain's CDR3 is CASSLVGLAGEETQYF. CDR3 nucleotides: TGCGCCAGCAGCTTGGTGGGACTAGCGGGGGAAGAGACCCAGTACTTC.

The chain recombines TRBV4-3 with TRBJ2-2, with 14 bases lining up with TRBD2. The trim removed 0 bases at V and 1 base at J, leaving 7 bases unmatched. Germline CDR1 reads LGHNA; CDR2 reads YSLEER. This CDR3 is built from 20 residues. CDR3: CASSQDIGLAGGQNTGELFF. CDR3 in DNA: TGCGCCAGCAGCCAAGATATAGGACTAGCGGGGGGCCAGAACACCGGGGAGCTGTTTTTT.

The V gene is TRBV11-2, the J gene TRBJ1-2, with 12 bases matching TRBD1. CDR1 and CDR2 from the germline V gene are SGHAT and FQNNGV. V gave up 0 bases and J gave up 3 bases; unmatched junction bases: 2. The CDR3 is made up of 16 amino acids. In DNA, the CDR3 is TGTGCCAGCAGCTTAGAGGGACAGGGGGCTCACTATGGCTACACCTTC. This codes for CASSLEGQGAHYGYTF.

A note on this clone: The same CDR3 is also encoded by other DNA sequences in this sample. The rearrangement links TRBV29-1 to TRBJ1-4; D possibly corresponds to TRBD1 (5 bases). CDR3 size: 16 residues. Germline V gene sequence: CDR1 SQVTM, CDR2 ANQGSEA. The germline V and J ends were trimmed by 1 base and 0 bases, with 12 bases remaining between them. The CDR3 protein is CSVEGVAGATNEKLFF. The CDR3 DNA is TGCAGCGTTGAAGGGGTGGCGGGGGCAACTAATGAAAAACTGTTTTTT.

This clone showed up just once. The chain carries TRBV28 and TRBJ1-2, with 8 bases aligning to TRBD1. The CDR3 covers 14 residues. J was trimmed by 5 bases and V by 5 bases; bases with no gene match: 7. Germline V gene data show CDR1 as MDHEN and CDR2 as SYDVKM. CDR3 in DNA: TGTGCCAGCAGTCGAAACAGGGGGTTATATGGCTACACCTTC. This sequence encodes CASSRNRGLYGYTF.

This chain uses TRBV11-2 with TRBJ2-7; 7 positions agree with TRBD1. With V trimmed by 6 bases and J by 2 bases, 10 bases remained unmatched. CDR3 length equals 15 residues. Germline loops: CDR1 SGHAT, CDR2 FQNNGV. In DNA, the CDR3 is TGTGCCAGCAGTCTACCGGGACAGTCCCCCTACGAGCAGTACTTC. It yields the protein CASSLPGQSPYEQYF.

This clone occurred once. The V gene is TRBV7-2, the J gene TRBJ2-3; 7 bases align to TRBD2. This CDR3 spans 18 amino acids. The trim removed 1 base at V and 0 bases at J, leaving 10 bases unmatched. Germline V lookup: CDR1 SGHTA, CDR2 FQGNSA. This CDR3 is CASSLEVFWGGSTDTQYF. CDR3 DNA: TGTGCCAGCAGCTTAGAAGTGTTTTGGGGGGGGAGCACAGATACGCAGTATTTT.